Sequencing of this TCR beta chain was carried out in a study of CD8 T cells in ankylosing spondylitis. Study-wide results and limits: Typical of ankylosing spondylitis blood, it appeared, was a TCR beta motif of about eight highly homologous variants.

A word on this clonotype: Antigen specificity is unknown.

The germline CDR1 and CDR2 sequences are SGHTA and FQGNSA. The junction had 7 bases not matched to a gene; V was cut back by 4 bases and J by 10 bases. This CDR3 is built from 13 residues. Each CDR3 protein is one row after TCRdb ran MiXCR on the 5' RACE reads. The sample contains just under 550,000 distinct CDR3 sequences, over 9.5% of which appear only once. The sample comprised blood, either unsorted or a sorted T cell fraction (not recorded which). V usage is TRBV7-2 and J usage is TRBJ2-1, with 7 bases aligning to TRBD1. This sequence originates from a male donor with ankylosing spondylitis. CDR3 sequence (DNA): TGTGCCAGCAGCTCCCGACAGGGACAGGAGCAGTTCTTC. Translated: CASSSRQGQEQFF.